This T cell receptor (beta chain) was found in a study of T cell responses to AZD1222 COVID-19 vaccine. The CDR3 length is 12 residues. Germline V gene sequence: CDR1 ENHRY, CDR2 SYGVKD. The ends lost 3 bases at V and 11 bases at J; junction bases unmatched: 6. Assay: immunoSEQ multiplex PCR; the TCRdb copy retains only in-frame clones and omits some. The sample shows 95,000 to 150,000 clones, about 91% of them seen only once. This clonotype originated in an adult in good health. The chain couples TRBV10-3 to TRBJ1-1, with TRBD1 identical over 7 bases. The starting material was peripheral blood, obtained on day 0 of AZD1222 vaccination. The CDR3 nucleotides are TGTGCCATCAGTGATCGGGACAGTTCGGCTTTCTTT. Its translation: CAISDRDSSAFF.